The 24 T cell receptor beta chains below come from one sample, sequenced in a study of response to subunit inactivated influenza vaccine. TCRdb re-called the RT-PCR reads with MiXCR, one entry per CDR3 protein. Among more than 550,000 distinct CDR3 sequences listed, about 10% were seen once. Another study also made use of these data, one on T cells expressing NK-cell markers. That paper adds: The authors made TCR beta cDNA libraries by 5'RACE template switching. This switching added a universal primer site and UMIs.

Here the sequenced sample was PBMCs from blood, taken on the day of vaccination. These receptors were obtained from a man between 45 and 60 years old who received an inactivated influenza vaccine.

V usage is TRBV10-3 and J usage is TRBJ2-2; perhaps TRBD1 as D (6 bases). The CDR3 sequence is 15 residues long. With 2 bases removed from V and 5 bases from J, the gap between germline ends came to 12 bases. Germline loops: CDR1 ENHRY, CDR2 SYGVKD. The CDR3 region has the DNA TGTGCCATCAGTGAGCGGGGACAAGATACCGGGGAGCTGTTTTTT. It specifies CAISERGQDTGELFF.

The rearrangement links TRBV28 to TRBJ2-7, with 11 bases that match TRBD1. Germline V gene data show CDR1 as MDHEN and CDR2 as SYDVKM. The CDR3 has 16 amino acids. Losses at the gene ends were 4 bases for V and 5 bases for J; bases not matched to a gene: 10. CDR3 in amino acids: CASSSTHRTGGDEQYF. CDR3 nucleotide sequence: TGTGCCAGCAGTTCCACCCATCGGACAGGGGGCGACGAGCAGTACTTC.

The chain combines TRBV7-2 with TRBJ1-6; a possible D gene is TRBD1 (6 bases). Germline V gene lookup returns CDR1 SGHTA and CDR2 FQGNSA. Trimming stripped 5 bases from V and 6 bases from J, with 11 bases between. This CDR3 is built from 14 residues. The CDR3 spells CASSHGQFNSPLHF. The DNA for the CDR3 is TGTGCCAGCAGCCATGGACAGTTTAATTCACCCCTCCACTTT.

This clonotype was counted between two and nine times. The chain links TRBV5-1 to TRBJ2-1; 8 bases map to TRBD1. V trimming: 4 bases; J trimming: 4 bases; junction bases outside the gene matches: 4. Germline-derived CDR1 and CDR2 are SGHRS and YFSETQ. CDR3 size: 14 residues. CDR3 in amino acids: CASSPGQEYNEQFF. The CDR3 DNA reads TGCGCCAGCAGCCCGGGACAGGAGTACAATGAGCAGTTCTTC.

This clonotype was seen only a few times. J is TRBJ2-5 and V is TRBV4-2; 7 positions agree with TRBD2. The CDR3 runs to 14 residues. Unmatched junction bases numbered 9, after V lost 6 bases and J lost 5 bases. The V gene's germline CDR1 is LGHNA and CDR2 YNFKEQ. CDR3 sequence reads: CASSAAGVGETQYF. The CDR3 DNA follows: TGTGCCAGCAGTGCGGCGGGAGTGGGGGAGACCCAGTACTTC.

This clonotype was counted a few times. The chain uses TRBV29-1 and TRBJ2-7; 11 bases are a match to TRBD2. The V gene's germline CDR1 is SQVTM and CDR2 ANQGSEA. The CDR3 covers 15 residues. The J segment lost 6 bases and the V segment lost 4 bases, leaving 11 bases of the junction unmatched. The DNA for the CDR3 is TGCAGCGTTGCCGGGCTTAGCGGGAGGGTCACCGAGCAGTACTTC. Protein sequence: CSVAGLSGRVTEQYF.

The chain uses TRBV15 and TRBJ1-2, with a tentative D call TRBD1 (5 bases). This CDR3 is 15 amino acids long. CDR1 and CDR2 from the germline V gene are LNHNV and YYDKDF (reference sequence). V lost 5 bases and J 0 bases, leaving 13 bases between the germline ends. CDR3: CATSGGPYPNYGYTF. CDR3 sequence (DNA): TGTGCCACCAGCGGGGGACCGTATCCTAACTATGGCTACACCTTC.

The rearrangement links TRBV3-1 to TRBJ2-3; 8 nucleotides line up with TRBD2. CDR3 length equals 17 residues. Unmatched junction bases numbered 13, after V lost 1 base and J lost 7 bases. Per the germline V gene, CDR1 is LGHDT and CDR2 is YNNKEL (reference sequence). CDR3 protein: CASSQGGGSPLRNTQYF. CDR3 DNA sequence: TGTGCCAGCAGCCAAGGCGGGGGGTCCCCACTCCGGAATACGCAGTATTTT.

The V and J genes are TRBV6-2 or TRBV6-3 and TRBJ2-7, with unresolved D. From germline, CDR1 is MNHEY and CDR2 SVGEGT. The CDR3 runs 12 residues. V gave up 4 bases and J gave up 4 bases, with 8 bases separating them. As DNA, the CDR3 is TGTGCCAGCAGTTCTACGATATACGAGCAGTACTTC. It yields the protein CASSSTIYEQYF.

The V and J genes are TRBV20-1 and TRBJ2-1, with 7 bases matching TRBD2. After removal of 2 bases from V and 1 base from J, the junction contained 8 bases not matched to a gene. From germline, CDR1 is DFQATT and CDR2 SNEGSKA (reference sequence). The CDR3 totals 16 residues. The CDR3 DNA reads TGCAGTGCTAGACCTATTGCGGGAGTTTCCTACAATGAGCAGTTCTTC. It codes for CSARPIAGVSYNEQFF.

This clonotype was detected many times. The gene calls are TRBV2 and TRBJ2-1; no reliable D call. The CDR3 has 16 amino acids. V was cut by 7 bases and J by 0 bases, with 16 bases left in between. Germline V gene sequence: CDR1 SNHLY, CDR2 FYNNEI. CDR3 DNA sequence: TGTGCCAGCACAGGCTTGGCGGTAAGCTCCTACAATGAGCAGTTCTTC. Translated: CASTGLAVSSYNEQFF.

The chain links TRBV19 to TRBJ2-2; 9 bases agree with TRBD2. Germline loops: CDR1 LNHDA, CDR2 SQIVND (reference sequence). The V and J ends lost 3 bases and 0 bases, in that order; junction bases with no gene match: 2. This CDR3 contains 16 residues. DNA for the CDR3: TGTGCCAGTAGTATCAGACTAGCGGCGAACACCGGGGAGCTGTTTTTT. Translating it yields CASSIRLAANTGELFF. Combining the CDR3 with reference TRBV19 and TRBJ2-2 gives the whole variable domain DGGITQSPKYLFRKEGQNVTLSCEQNLNHDAMYWYRQDPGQGLRLIYYSQIVNDFQKGDIAEGYSVSREKKESFPLTVTSAQKNPTAFYLCASSIRLAANTGELFFGEGSRLTVL.

This clonotype was recorded a few times. The CDR3 loop reads CAISGDRDPYEQYF. CDR3 coding DNA: TGTGCCATCAGTGGGGACAGGGACCCCTACGAGCAGTACTTC. The chain combines TRBV10-3 with TRBJ2-7, with TRBD1 matching over 9 bases. CDR1 and CDR2 from the germline V gene are ENHRY and SYGVKD. J gave up 2 bases and V 4 bases, and 3 bases lay outside the gene matches. This CDR3 spans 14 amino acids.

The chain combines TRBV29-1 with TRBJ1-1; D gene ambiguous. The length of the CDR3 is 13 residues. CDR1 is SQVTM, CDR2 ANQGSEA, per germline. Trimming took 5 bases from V and 0 from J, leaving 10 bases between them. CDR3 region: CSVLPTLNTEAFF. CDR3 DNA: TGCAGCGTTCTCCCAACATTGAACACTGAAGCTTTCTTT.

This clonotype was seen more than once but under ten times. This chain joins TRBV7-6 and TRBJ2-3; 7 bases align to TRBD2. CDR3 length: 13 residues. V lost 1 base to trimming and J lost 15 bases; unmatched junction nucleotides: 10. Germline V gene sequence: CDR1 SGHVS, CDR2 FNYEAQ. The CDR3 DNA sequence: TGTGCCAGCAGCTTAGAGATTGGGAGGGACCAATATTTT. Translating gives CASSLEIGRDQYF.

The sample holds a few counts of this clonotype. The gene calls are TRBV10-3 and TRBJ2-7, with D maybe TRBD2 (8 bases). Trimming pared 6 bases from V and 0 bases from J, leaving 15 bases between. This CDR3 has 15 amino acids. Germline CDR1 and CDR2: ENHRY and SYGVKD. In nucleotides, the CDR3 is TGTGCCATCAGGCCGGGGGGGGACAGCTCCTACGAGCAGTACTTC. Its translation is CAIRPGGDSSYEQYF.

The chain links TRBV5-1 to TRBJ2-7, with D perhaps given as TRBD1 or TRBD2 (5 bases each). Trimming took 4 bases from V and 0 from J, leaving 14 bases between them. Germline assignment: CDR1 SGHRS and CDR2 YFSETQ. This CDR3 has 15 residues. In DNA form, the CDR3 reads TGCGCCAGCAGCCCATGGGACGCGAGCTCCTACGAGCAGTACTTC. It yields the protein CASSPWDASSYEQYF.

This rearrangement joins TRBV5-1 to TRBJ2-5; TRBD1 aligns across 9 bases. Germline trimming cut 2 bases from V and 4 bases from J; bases unmatched to any gene: 9. The CDR3 totals 16 residues. The germline V gene encodes CDR1 SGHRS and CDR2 YFSETQ. The CDR3 is CASSLKTGTGLETQYF. CDR3 sequence (DNA): TGCGCCAGCAGCTTAAAAACCGGGACAGGGCTAGAGACCCAGTACTTC. Combining the CDR3 with reference TRBV5-1 and TRBJ2-5 gives the whole variable domain KAGVTQTPRYLIKTRGQQVTLSCSPISGHRSVSWYQQTPGQGLQFLFEYFSETQRNKGNFPGRFSGRQFSNSRSEMNVSTLELGDSALYLCASSLKTGTGLETQYFGPGTRLLVL.

This clonotype has a handful of counts. V usage is TRBV6-2 or TRBV6-3 and J usage is TRBJ1-5, with 7 nucleotides matching TRBD1. V lost 6 bases to trimming and J lost 5 bases; unmatched junction nucleotides: 10. The CDR3 totals 15 residues. Germline V gives CDR1 MNHEY, CDR2 SVGEGT. In DNA form, the CDR3 reads TGTGCCAGCAGCGGCGACAGGGACATGGATCAGCCCCAGCATTTT. Protein product: CASSGDRDMDQPQHF.

The chain couples TRBV18 to TRBJ2-2; D not resolved. Trimming took off 2 bases at V and 6 bases at J, with 10 bases between the two ends. Germline V gene data show CDR1 as KGHSH and CDR2 as LQKENI. The CDR3 consists of 14 residues. The CDR3 coding sequence is TGTGCCAGCTCACCATCAAATCCTCCCGGGGAGCTGTTTTTT. Amino acids: CASSPSNPPGELFF.

The chain joins TRBV24-1 to TRBJ1-1; D unresolved. CDR3 length: 13 residues. Trimming took 0 bases from V and 7 from J, leaving 8 bases between them. In germline, CDR1 is KGHDR, CDR2 SFDVKD. CDR3 in DNA: TGTGCCACCAGTGATTTGTTGGGAAATGAAGCTTTCTTT. Its protein is CATSDLLGNEAFF.

This clonotype was seen only a few times. This chain connects TRBV18 to TRBJ2-3, with D unresolved. CDR1 is KGHSH, CDR2 LQKENI, per germline. Trimming stripped 0 bases from V and 3 bases from J, with 10 bases between. The CDR3 spans 15 residues. Here the CDR3 reads CASSPPRRQTDTQYF. CDR3 in DNA: TGTGCCAGCTCACCACCTCGGCGTCAGACAGATACGCAGTATTTT.

This clonotype was detected only a few times. The chain employs TRBV13 and TRBJ2-1; tentatively, D is TRBD2 (5 bases). V was cut by 4 bases and J by 3 bases, with 16 bases left in between. CDR3 length: 16 residues. CDR1 is PRHDT, CDR2 FYEKMQ, per germline (reference sequence). Here the CDR3 reads CASSSGLFLGYNEQFF. For the CDR3, the DNA is TGTGCCAGCAGCTCCGGACTTTTCTTGGGCTACAATGAGCAGTTCTTC.

The V call is TRBV20-1, the J call TRBJ2-7; 10 positions agree with TRBD1. V was clipped by 2 bases and J by 7 bases; unmatched bases: 2. This CDR3 spans 12 amino acids. Germline V gene lookup returns CDR1 DFQATT and CDR2 SNEGSKA (reference sequence). This chain's CDR3 is CSARPGQGEQYF. As DNA, the CDR3 is TGCAGTGCTAGACCGGGACAGGGGGAGCAGTACTTC.